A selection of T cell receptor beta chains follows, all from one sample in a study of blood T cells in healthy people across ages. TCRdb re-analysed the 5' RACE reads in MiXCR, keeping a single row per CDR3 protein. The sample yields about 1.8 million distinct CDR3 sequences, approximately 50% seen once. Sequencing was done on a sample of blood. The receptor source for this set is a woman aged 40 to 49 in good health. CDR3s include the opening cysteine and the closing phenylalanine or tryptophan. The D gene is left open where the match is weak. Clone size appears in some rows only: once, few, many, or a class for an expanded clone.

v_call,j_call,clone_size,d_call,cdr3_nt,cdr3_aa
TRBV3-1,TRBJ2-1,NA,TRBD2,TGTGCCAGCAGCAAAGACTCCCTAGCGGAATACAATGAGCAGTTCTTC,CASSKDSLAEYNEQFF
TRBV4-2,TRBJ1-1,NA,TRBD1,TGTGCCAGCAGCCAAGGCAGGGGGCGTGGTGAAGCTTTCTTT,CASSQGRGRGEAFF
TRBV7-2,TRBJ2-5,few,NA,TGTGCCAGCAGCCCCTTGACCGTGGGCCGCGGAGAGACCCAGTACTTC,CASSPLTVGRGETQYF
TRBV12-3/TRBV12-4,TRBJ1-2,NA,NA,TGTGCCAGCAGTTTAGCGGCGGGCTCCAGTCCCTATGGCTACACCTTC,CASSLAAGSSPYGYTF
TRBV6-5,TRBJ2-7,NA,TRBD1,TGTGCCAGCAGTGACTCAGACAGGGGCGAGCAGTACTTC,CASSDSDRGEQYF
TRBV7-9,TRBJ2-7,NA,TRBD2,TGTGCCAGCAGCATAACTAGCGGGGGGTACAATGAGCAGTACTTC,CASSITSGGYNEQYF
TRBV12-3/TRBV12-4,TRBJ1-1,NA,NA,TGTGCCAGCATTGGGACAGAAGCTTTCTTT,CASIGTEAFF
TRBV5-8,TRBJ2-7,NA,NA,TGTGCCAGCAGCCACACATACTACGAGCAGTACTTC,CASSHTYYEQYF
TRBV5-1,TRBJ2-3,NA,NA,TGCGCCAGCAGCACCGACTTAGAGGAGAATACGCAGTATTTT,CASSTDLEENTQYF
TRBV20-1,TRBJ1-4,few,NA,TGCAGTGCTAGAGAACCGGGAATAAGGGAAAAACTGTTTTTT,CSAREPGIREKLFF
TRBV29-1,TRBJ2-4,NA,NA,TGCAGCGCTGAGAGGGGGGCGGAAAACATTCAGTACTTC,CSAERGAENIQYF
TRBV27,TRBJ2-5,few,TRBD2,TGTGCCAGCAGTTTTGGGCTAGCGGGTGTCAAGGAGACCCAGTACTTC,CASSFGLAGVKETQYF
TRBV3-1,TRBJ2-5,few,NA,TGTGCCAGCAGCCAAGAAATTTGGAGACAAGAGACCCAGTACTTC,CASSQEIWRQETQYF
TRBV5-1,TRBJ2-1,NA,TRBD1,TGCGCCAGCAGCGTGGGCCAGGGGGCCGCCAATGAGCAGTTCTTC,CASSVGQGAANEQFF
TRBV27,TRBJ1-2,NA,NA,TGTGCCAGCGGAACGGGACTCGTGGACTATGGCTACACCTTC,CASGTGLVDYGYTF
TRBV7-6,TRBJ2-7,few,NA,TGTGCCAGCAGCTTAGAAGCGGGCCCCACCTACGAGCAGTACTTC,CASSLEAGPTYEQYF
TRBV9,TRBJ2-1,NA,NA,TGTGCCAGCAGCACAAACCTGAACAATGAGCAGTTCTTC,CASSTNLNNEQFF
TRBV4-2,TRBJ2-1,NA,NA,TGTGCCAGCAGCCATGAATTAGCCTACAATGAGCAGTTCTTC,CASSHELAYNEQFF
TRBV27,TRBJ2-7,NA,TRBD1,TGTGCCAGCAGTCCAGGGGACAGGTCCTACGAGCAGTACTTC,CASSPGDRSYEQYF
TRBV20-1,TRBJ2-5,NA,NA,TGCAGTGCTAGCCACTCTCCGGGGGCTCAAGAGACCCAGTACTTC,CSASHSPGAQETQYF
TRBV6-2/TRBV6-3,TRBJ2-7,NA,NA,TGTGCCAGCAGTGACTCCAGGCAACGGGAGCAGTACTTC,CASSDSRQREQYF
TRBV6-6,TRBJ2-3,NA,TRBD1,TGTGCCAGCAGTTACCAGGGACAGGGTGGGGCAGATACGCAGTATTTT,CASSYQGQGGADTQYF
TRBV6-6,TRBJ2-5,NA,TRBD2,TGTGCCAGCAGTGCCCTGAGGACTAGAGGAGAGACCCAGTACTTC,CASSALRTRGETQYF
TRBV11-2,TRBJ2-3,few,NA,TGTGCCAGCAGTCCCCGCGCTTGGGGTAGCACAGATACGCAGTATTTT,CASSPRAWGSTDTQYF
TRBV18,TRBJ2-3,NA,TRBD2,TGTGCCAGCTCACCTGGACGGGGGGGGCGAACGAGCACAGATACGCAGTATTTT,CASSPGRGGRTSTDTQYF
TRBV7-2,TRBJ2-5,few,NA,TGTGCCAGCAGCTTAGATCGCCGGGGAGGCCAAGAGACCCAGTACTTC,CASSLDRRGGQETQYF
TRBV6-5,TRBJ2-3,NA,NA,TGTGCCAGCAGTTACGGAATTGTACTCACAGATACGCAGTATTTT,CASSYGIVLTDTQYF
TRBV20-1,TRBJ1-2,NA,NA,TGCAGTGCTAGAGATCAAGCGGGGGGGATGTATGGCTACACCTTC,CSARDQAGGMYGYTF
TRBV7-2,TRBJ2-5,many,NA,TGTGCCAGCAGCTTCCGGAACCAAGAGACCCAGTACTTC,CASSFRNQETQYF
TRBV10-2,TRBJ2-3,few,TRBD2,TGCGCCAGCTCCTTTATTAGCGGGGGTGGTACAGATACGCAGTATTTT,CASSFISGGGTDTQYF
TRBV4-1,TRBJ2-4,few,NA,TGCGCCAGCAGCCAAGTAGAACTAGCCAAAAACATTCAGTACTTC,CASSQVELAKNIQYF
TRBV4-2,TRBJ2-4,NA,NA,TGTGCCAGCAGCCCCTTAGGGGGGGTAGCCAAAAACATTCAGTACTTC,CASSPLGGVAKNIQYF
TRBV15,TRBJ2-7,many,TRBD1,TGTGCCACCAGCAGAGATCGGGGGACAGGGTCCTACGAGCAGTACTTC,CATSRDRGTGSYEQYF
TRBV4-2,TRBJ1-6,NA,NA,TGTGCCAGCAGCCAAACCGGGACATCTATACCGAGTAATTCACCCCTCCACTTT,CASSQTGTSIPSNSPLHF
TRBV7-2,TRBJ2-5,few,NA,TGTGCCAGCAGCTTAAGACAGGAGGGGGGAGAGACCCAGTACTTC,CASSLRQEGGETQYF
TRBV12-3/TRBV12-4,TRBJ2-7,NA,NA,TGTGCCGGCAGGCTAGCCGGGACTTACAATGAGCAGTACTTC,CAGRLAGTYNEQYF
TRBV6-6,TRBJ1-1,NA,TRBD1,TGTGCCAGCAGTACTGACAGGGAGACTGAAGCTTTCTTT,CASSTDRETEAFF
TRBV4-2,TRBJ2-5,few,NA,TGTGCCAGCAGCCAAGATCTTCAGGGACTCCAAGAGACCCAGTACTTC,CASSQDLQGLQETQYF
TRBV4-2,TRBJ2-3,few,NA,TGTGCCAGCAGCCAAGATCTCCTCGGGGAAGTCCCAGATACGCAGTATTTT,CASSQDLLGEVPDTQYF
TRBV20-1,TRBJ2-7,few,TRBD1,TGCAGTGCTTTCCGGGACAGGGAGAACGAGCAGTACTTC,CSAFRDRENEQYF